This TCR beta chain emerged from a study of CD8 T cells in Susac syndrome. Reverse transcription of about 0.5 to 1 ug RNA was performed with random hexamers. TCRdb itself ran the immunoSEQ multiplex PCR reads through MiXCR, one entry per CDR3 protein. Among 150,000 to 200,000 distinct CDR3 sequences listed, over 85% were seen once. The authors carried out high-throughput sequencing of TCR beta. They applied it to CD8+ and CD4+ T cells obtained from blood. Included as multiple sclerosis controls were treatment-naive patients who had stable or active relapsing-remitting disease. Purification of the CD8+ and CD4+ T cells relied on negative isolation, and TEMRA cells underwent FACS enrichment. Germline assignment: CDR1 SGHRS and CDR2 YFSETQ. V lost 2 bases, J lost 2 bases, and 4 bases lay in between. The CDR3 totals 12 residues.

This receptor was identified in a human donor with multiple sclerosis. The material sequenced was CD4+ T cells from PBMCs. The chain is built from TRBV5-1 and TRBJ2-5, with no clear D. The CDR3 DNA reads TGCGCCAGCAGCTTTGAGCAAGAGACCCAGTACTTC. Protein product: CASSFEQETQYF.